Following are 6 T cell receptor beta chains from one sample sequenced in a study of shared clonotypes between healthy human individuals (dated by TCRdb to about 2020). CD8 naive samples were obtained by positive selection for CCR7 among CD45RO-negative cells, yielding a CD45RA+CCR7+ population from which TemRA cells were excluded. The library came from the immunoSEQ multiplex PCR assay. TCRdb's version of the immuneACCESS table is confined to in-frame rearrangements and falls short of the full clone set. An unresolved V gene accounts for under half of the shortfall where checked; the remainder is of unknown origin. The sample profile shows a few million clones; approximately 92% of them were found once. Roughly 1.7% of the sample is in the top ten clones. What was sequenced was naive CD8+ T cells from PBMCs. Explained via the paper, the cell subset or site label denotes: CD45RA+CCR7+. The receptors shown here come from a man younger than 30 in good health. Some clones in this sample may be carry-over from other donors' samples.

The CDR3 DNA reads as TGTGCCAGTAGTAGGGGATTCAATGAGCAGTTCTTC. Translation gives CASSRGFNEQFF. The chain joins TRBV19 to TRBJ2-1; D uncertain. Trimming stripped 4 bases from V and 6 bases from J, with 7 bases between. This CDR3 is 12 amino acids long. Germline CDR1 reads LNHDA; CDR2 reads SQIVND (reference sequence).

With regard to this clone: This same CDR3 is encoded by further DNA sequences in the sample. The V gene is TRBV28, the J gene TRBJ1-5; tentatively, D is TRBD1 (5 bases). This CDR3 is 14 amino acids long. Germline V gene lookup returns CDR1 MDHEN and CDR2 SYDVKM. V lost 3 bases and J lost 5, with 11 bases in between. CDR3 in DNA: TGTGCCAGCAGTTTTGGGCAGGGCTATCAGCCCCAGCATTTT. Protein: CASSFGQGYQPQHF.

Here the CDR3 reads CASSLDRSSGNTIYF. The DNA for the CDR3 is TGCGCCAGCAGCTTGGACAGGAGCTCTGGAAACACCATATATTTT. The chain couples TRBV5-1 to TRBJ1-3, with a tentative D call TRBD1 (5 bases). This CDR3 has 15 amino acids. Trimming removed 0 bases from V and 0 bases from J, with 7 bases in between. Germline loops: CDR1 SGHRS, CDR2 YFSETQ. Complete variable domain (other parts from reference TRBV5-1 and TRBJ1-3): KAGVTQTPRYLIKTRGQQVTLSCSPISGHRSVSWYQQTPGQGLQFLFEYFSETQRNKGNFPGRFSGRQFSNSRSEMNVSTLELGDSALYLCASSLDRSSGNTIYFGEGSWLTVV.

V gene TRBV28 combines with J gene TRBJ2-1, with TRBD2 matching over 11 bases. V was clipped by 2 bases and J by 5 bases; unmatched bases: 17. Germline loops: CDR1 MDHEN, CDR2 SYDVKM. This CDR3 is built from 20 residues. CDR3 DNA sequence: TGTGCCAGCAGTTTAGAGACTAGCGGGACCAGAAGCCTCGTCAACAATGAGCAGTTCTTC. Translating gives CASSLETSGTRSLVNNEQFF.

The rearrangement joins TRBV10-2 to TRBJ2-7, with TRBD1 identical over 8 bases. The V gene's germline CDR1 is WSHSY and CDR2 SAAADI. J lost 4 bases, V lost 6 bases, and 5 bases had no gene match. The CDR3 totals 13 residues. Here the CDR3 DNA reads TGCGCCAGCAGGGACAGGGCCAGGTACGAGCAGTACTTC. It is translated as CASRDRARYEQYF.

This clone has only one observation. V and J are TRBV10-2 and TRBJ2-2; unclear D gene. The germline V gene has CDR1 WSHSY and CDR2 SAAADI. CDR3 length: 16 residues. Trimming took off 3 bases at V and 9 bases at J, with 20 bases between the two ends. The CDR3 loop is CASSDALGQYEWELFF. CDR3 DNA sequence: TGCGCCAGCAGTGATGCATTAGGGCAGTACGAATGGGAGCTGTTTTTT.